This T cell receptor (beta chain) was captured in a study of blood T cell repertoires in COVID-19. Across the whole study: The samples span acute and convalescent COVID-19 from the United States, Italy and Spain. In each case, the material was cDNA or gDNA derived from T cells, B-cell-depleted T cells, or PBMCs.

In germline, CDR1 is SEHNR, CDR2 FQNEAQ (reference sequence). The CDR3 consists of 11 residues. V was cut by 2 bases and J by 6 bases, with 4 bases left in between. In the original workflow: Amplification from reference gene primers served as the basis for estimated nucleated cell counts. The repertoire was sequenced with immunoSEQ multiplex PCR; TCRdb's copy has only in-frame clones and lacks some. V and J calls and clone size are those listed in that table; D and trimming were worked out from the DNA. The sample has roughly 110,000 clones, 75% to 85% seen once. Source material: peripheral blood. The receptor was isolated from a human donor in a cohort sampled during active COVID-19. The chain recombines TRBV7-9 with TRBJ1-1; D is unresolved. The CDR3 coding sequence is TGTGCCAGCAGCTTAACGGCTGAAGCTTTCTTT. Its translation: CASSLTAEAFF. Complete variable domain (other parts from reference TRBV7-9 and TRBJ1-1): DTGVSQNPRHKITKRGQNVTFRCDPISEHNRLYWYRQTLGQGPEFLTYFQNEAQLEKSRLLSDRFSAERPKGSFSTLEIQRTEQGDSAMYLCASSLTAEAFFGQGTRLTVV.